The 21 T cell receptor beta chains given below trace back to one sample, sequenced in a study of blood T cell repertoires in COVID-19. This table comes from immunoSEQ multiplex PCR, and its TCRdb copy is limited to in-frame clones, with some not included. The sample has more than 150,000 clones, around 80% seen once. The source material was peripheral blood. These receptors originate from a woman older than 75 with active or convalescent COVID-19.

The gene calls are TRBV27 and TRBJ1-4, with 10 positions matching TRBD1. The V and J ends lost 6 bases and 8 bases, in that order; junction bases with no gene match: 6. The CDR3 contains 14 residues. Looked up from germline, CDR1 is MNHEY and CDR2 is SMNVEV (reference sequence). CDR3 nucleotide sequence: TGTGCCAGCAGGTCGGACAGGGGGGACGAAAAACTGTTTTTT. Protein product: CASRSDRGDEKLFF. The full variable domain, rest sourced from reference TRBV27 and TRBJ1-4, is EAQVTQNPRYLITVTGKKLTVTCSQNMNHEYMSWYRQDPGLGLRQIYYSMNVEVTDKGDVPEGYKVSRKEKRNFPLILESPSPNQTSLYFCASRSDRGDEKLFFGSGTQLSVL.

This chain joins TRBV5-4 and TRBJ2-7; weak D call: TRBD1 (6 bases). Trimming stripped 3 bases from V and 2 bases from J, with 15 bases between. From germline, CDR1 is SGHNT and CDR2 YYREEE (reference sequence). The CDR3 extends over 15 amino acids. In nucleotides, the CDR3 is TGTGCCAGCAGCTCATCAACAGGGCGGGCCTACGAGCAGTACTTC. It codes for CASSSSTGRAYEQYF.

The chain uses TRBV27 and TRBJ1-1; 8 bases agree with TRBD1. CDR3 length: 14 amino acids. Germline V gene sequence: CDR1 MNHEY, CDR2 SMNVEV (reference sequence). J gave up 1 base and V 6 bases, and 4 bases lay outside the gene matches. DNA of the CDR3: TGTGCCAGCAGGAAGGACAGGGCGAACACTGAAGCTTTCTTT. As protein: CASRKDRANTEAFF.

The chain couples TRBV4-2 to TRBJ1-5; no clear D. CDR3 length equals 16 residues. Germline V CDR1 and CDR2: LGHNA, YNFKEQ. V gave up 2 bases and J gave up 2 bases, with 13 bases separating them. The CDR3 protein is CASSQYGNTGNQPQHF. CDR3 sequence (DNA): TGTGCCAGCAGCCAATACGGCAATACAGGCAATCAGCCCCAGCATTTT.

This clone was recorded only once. The gene calls are TRBV5-1 and TRBJ1-1; 11 bases are shared with TRBD1. Trimming at V came to 7 bases and at J to 4 bases, leaving 3 bases not matched to a gene. The CDR3 covers 13 residues. Germline V lookup: CDR1 SGHRS, CDR2 YFSETQ. CDR3 amino acids: CASGQGALTEAFF. CDR3 coding DNA: TGCGCCAGCGGACAGGGGGCGCTCACTGAAGCTTTCTTT.

The rearrangement links TRBV11-3 to TRBJ1-6, with a tentative D call TRBD1 (5 bases). Trimming took off 5 bases at V and 11 bases at J, with 13 bases between the two ends. Per germline, CDR1 SGHNT and CDR2 YENEEA. The CDR3 covers 13 residues. The CDR3 DNA reads as TGTGCCAGCAGCCGAGATGGGGGGGCACCCCTCCACTTT. This gives the protein CASSRDGGAPLHF.

The rearrangement links TRBV5-6 to TRBJ1-1; 7 nucleotides match TRBD1. The ends lost 6 bases at V and 4 bases at J; junction bases unmatched: 6. This CDR3 has 13 amino acids. CDR1 and CDR2 (germline): SGHDT, YYEEEE. The CDR3 nucleotides are TGTGCCAGCACAACAGGGGTAGGCACTGAAGCTTTCTTT. As protein: CASTTGVGTEAFF.

This chain uses TRBV5-6 with TRBJ2-1; possibly TRBD2 for D (6 bases). Germline V gene sequence: CDR1 SGHDT, CDR2 YYEEEE. Between the trimmed V and J ends, which lost 1 base and 8 bases, there was a span of 10 bases. The CDR3 has 13 residues. CDR3 residues: CASSLKGRHEQFF. The CDR3 bases are TGTGCCAGCAGCTTGAAAGGGAGGCATGAGCAGTTCTTC.

V gene TRBV4-1 combines with J gene TRBJ1-6; 11 bases line up with TRBD1. This CDR3 has 15 amino acids. Per germline, CDR1 MGHRA and CDR2 YSYEKL. V lost 3 bases and J lost 9; bases outside the gene matches: 4. The CDR3 sequence is CASSQAGTGGSPLHF. The CDR3, as DNA: TGCGCCAGCAGCCAGGCCGGGACAGGGGGTTCACCCCTCCACTTT.

V usage is TRBV3-1 (or the pseudogene TRBV3-2) and J usage is TRBJ1-4, with D maybe TRBD1 (5 bases). The CDR3 has 14 amino acids. Trimming stripped 6 bases from V and 3 bases from J, with 11 bases between. CDR1 is LGHDT, CDR2 YNNKEL, per germline (reference sequence). The CDR3 DNA is TGTGCCAGCAGAGGGTGGGGCTCTAATGAAAAACTGTTTTTT. This gives the protein CASRGWGSNEKLFF.

The chain links TRBV2 to TRBJ2-1; 8 bases are a match to TRBD2. V lost 7 bases and J lost 6; bases outside the gene matches: 11. Germline assignment: CDR1 SNHLY and CDR2 FYNNEI. The CDR3 is 15 residues long. The CDR3 here is CASTQRAGGFNEQFF. The CDR3 region has the DNA TGTGCCAGCACCCAAAGGGCGGGGGGTTTCAATGAGCAGTTCTTC.

This chain joins TRBV2 and TRBJ1-5; no clear D gene. The CDR3 is 14 residues long. V lost 4 bases, J lost 2 bases, and 9 bases lay in between. CDR1 is SNHLY and CDR2 is FYNNEI in the germline V gene. The DNA of the CDR3 is TGTGCCAGCAGTGGGTCAGGTGGCAATCAGCCCCAGCATTTT. Translated, it gives CASSGSGGNQPQHF.

DNA of the CDR3: TGTGCCAGCAGCTTACGGGACAGGGAGAATGAGCAGTTCTTC. It encodes CASSLRDRENEQFF. The V and J genes are TRBV7-8 and TRBJ2-1; 9 bases line up with TRBD1. CDR1 is SGHVS and CDR2 is FQNEAQ in the germline V gene. This CDR3 has 14 residues. Losses at the gene ends were 2 bases for V and 7 bases for J; bases not matched to a gene: 3.

The CDR3 sequence is CASSLGSGYTGELFF. As DNA, the CDR3 is TGTGCCAGCAGCTTAGGCAGCGGATACACCGGGGAGCTGTTTTTT. The chain joins TRBV11-2 to TRBJ2-2; D might be TRBD2 (5 bases). V was shortened by 1 base and J by 3 bases, with 9 bases between the two germline ends. The CDR3 loop spans 15 amino acids. Germline CDR1 reads SGHAT; CDR2 reads FQNNGV.

This clone came up once. The chain couples TRBV4-2 to TRBJ2-2; 9 positions match TRBD2. This CDR3 is 17 amino acids long. Germline V gene sequence: CDR1 LGHNA, CDR2 YNFKEQ. The V gene end was trimmed by 1 base and the J gene end by 7 bases; junction bases not matched to a gene: 10. CDR3 sequence (DNA): TGTGCCAGCAGCCAAGGCGCGGGGGGGCGGAGAAGCGGGGAGCTGTTTTTT. It codes for CASSQGAGGRRSGELFF.

The V call is TRBV2, the J call TRBJ1-1; TRBD1 aligns across 10 bases. CDR1 and CDR2 (germline): SNHLY, FYNNEI. The V and J ends lost 7 bases and 8 bases, in that order; junction bases with no gene match: 7. The CDR3 totals 13 residues. CDR3 DNA: TGTGCCAGCATTTTGACAGGGGGCCTCGAAGCTTTCTTT. Amino acids: CASILTGGLEAFF.

The V and J genes are TRBV18 and TRBJ1-5; 8 nucleotides match TRBD1. Unmatched junction bases numbered 9, after V lost 5 bases and J lost 6 bases. This CDR3 is 15 amino acids long. Per the germline V gene, CDR1 is KGHSH and CDR2 is LQKENI. Here the CDR3 DNA reads TGTGCCAGCTCAGCAAACGGACAGGGCTCTCAGCCCCAGCATTTT. Amino acids: CASSANGQGSQPQHF.

The gene calls are TRBV2 and TRBJ1-5, with TRBD1 identical over 7 bases. Trimming at V came to 3 bases and at J to 6 bases, leaving 5 bases not matched to a gene. The CDR3 is made up of 14 amino acids. The germline V gene has CDR1 SNHLY and CDR2 FYNNEI. CDR3 region: CASSESTGVQPQHF. Written as DNA, the CDR3 is TGTGCCAGCAGTGAGTCAACAGGGGTTCAGCCCCAGCATTTT.

The V call is TRBV27, the J call TRBJ2-2; tentative D call: TRBD2 (6 bases). Germline V gene data show CDR1 as MNHEY and CDR2 as SMNVEV (reference sequence). The CDR3 is made up of 14 amino acids. Trimming left V 5 bases short and J 5 bases short, with 12 bases between. CDR3 region: CASSQHGGTGELFF. DNA of the CDR3: TGTGCCAGCAGTCAACATGGGGGGACCGGGGAGCTGTTTTTT.

The chain carries TRBV2 and TRBJ2-2, with 7 bases fitting TRBD2. The V gene's germline CDR1 is SNHLY and CDR2 FYNNEI. With V trimmed by 4 bases and J by 2 bases, 7 bases remained unmatched. There are 16 residues in the CDR3. The CDR3 loop is CASSVRPSGNTGELFF. CDR3 coding DNA: TGTGCCAGCAGTGTTCGTCCTAGCGGAAACACCGGGGAGCTGTTTTTT.

In its sample, this clone was seen once. The chain recombines TRBV24-1 with TRBJ2-1; 9 nucleotides line up with TRBD1. Trimming removed 8 bases from V and 6 bases from J; junction bases left unmatched: 10. Germline V lookup: CDR1 KGHDR, CDR2 SFDVKD. This CDR3 comprises 15 residues. The CDR3 is CATNLRDRAINEQFF. The CDR3 DNA reads TGTGCCACCAATCTCCGGGACAGGGCAATCAATGAGCAGTTCTTC.